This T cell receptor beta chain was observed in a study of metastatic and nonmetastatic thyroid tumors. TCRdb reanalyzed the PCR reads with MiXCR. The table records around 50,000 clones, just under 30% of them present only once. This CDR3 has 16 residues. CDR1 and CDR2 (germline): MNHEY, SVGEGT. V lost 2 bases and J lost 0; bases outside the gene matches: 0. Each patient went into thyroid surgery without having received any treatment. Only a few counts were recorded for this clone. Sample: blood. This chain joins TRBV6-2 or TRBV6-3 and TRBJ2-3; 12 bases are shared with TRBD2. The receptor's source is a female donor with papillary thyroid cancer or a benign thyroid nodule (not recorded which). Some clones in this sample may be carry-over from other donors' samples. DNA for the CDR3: TGTGCCAGCAGTTACGGACTAGCGGGGAGCACAGATACGCAGTATTTT. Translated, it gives CASSYGLAGSTDTQYF.